The clone carrying this T cell receptor beta chain has a handful of counts. Its specificity is not known. These data come from a study of identical twins. Study results and caveats: Among monozygotic twins, out-of-frame TCR alpha sharing exceeded what models predicted.

Trimming removed 9 bases at V and 4 bases at J, with 15 bases between. The CDR3 sequence is 13 residues long. No donor was unhealthy or non-Caucasian. TCRdb re-called the 5' RACE reads with MiXCR, one entry per CDR3 protein. The repertoire holds some 600,000 distinct CDR3 sequences, with roughly 7.1% as singletons. These data also featured in a second study, about yellow fever vaccine responses in identical twins. That paper adds: Reportedly, twins showed a vaccine T cell response that looked partly convergent and partly personalized.

Sequenced material: PBMCs. The chain couples TRBV12-3 or TRBV12-4 to TRBJ1-1; the D gene is possibly TRBD1 (6 bases). This receptor was taken from a woman in her late teens or twenties in good health. CDR3: CASKGGGATEAFF. The CDR3 nucleotides are TGTGCCAGTAAGGGGGGAGGGGCCACTGAAGCTTTCTTT.